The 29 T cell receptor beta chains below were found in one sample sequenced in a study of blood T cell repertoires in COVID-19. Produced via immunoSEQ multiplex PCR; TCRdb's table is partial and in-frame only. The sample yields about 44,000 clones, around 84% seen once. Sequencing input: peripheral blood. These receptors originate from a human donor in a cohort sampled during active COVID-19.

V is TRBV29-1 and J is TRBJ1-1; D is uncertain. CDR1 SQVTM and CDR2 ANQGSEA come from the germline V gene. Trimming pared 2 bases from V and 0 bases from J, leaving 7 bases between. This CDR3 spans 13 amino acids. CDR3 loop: CSVEQELNTEAFF. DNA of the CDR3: TGCAGCGTTGAACAGGAATTGAACACTGAAGCTTTCTTT.

The CDR3 sequence is CASSLPSETQYF. CDR3 in DNA: TGTGCCAGCAGCTTACCGAGCGAGACCCAGTACTTC. The genes are TRBV7-8 and TRBJ2-5; D is unresolved. Germline assignment: CDR1 SGHVS and CDR2 FQNEAQ. The CDR3 is 12 amino acids. Trimming took 2 bases from V and 5 from J, leaving 6 bases between them.

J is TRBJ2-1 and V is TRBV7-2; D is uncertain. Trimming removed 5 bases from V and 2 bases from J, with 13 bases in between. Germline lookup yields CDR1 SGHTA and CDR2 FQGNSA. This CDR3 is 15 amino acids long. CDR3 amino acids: CASSVLSITYNEQFF. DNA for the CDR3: TGTGCCAGCAGCGTACTATCAATCACCTACAATGAGCAGTTCTTC.

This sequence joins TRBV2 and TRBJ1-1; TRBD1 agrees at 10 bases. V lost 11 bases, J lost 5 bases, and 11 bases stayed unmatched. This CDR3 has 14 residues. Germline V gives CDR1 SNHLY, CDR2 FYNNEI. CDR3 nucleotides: TGTGCCGGGGACCGGGACAGGGGTGGGACTGAAGCTTTCTTT. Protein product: CAGDRDRGGTEAFF. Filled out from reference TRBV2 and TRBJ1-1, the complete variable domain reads EPEVTQTPSHQVTQMGQEVILRCVPISNHLYFYWYRQILGQKVEFLVSFYNNEISEKSEIFDDQFSVERPDGSNFTLKIRSTKLEDSAMYFCAGDRDRGGTEAFFGQGTRLTVV.

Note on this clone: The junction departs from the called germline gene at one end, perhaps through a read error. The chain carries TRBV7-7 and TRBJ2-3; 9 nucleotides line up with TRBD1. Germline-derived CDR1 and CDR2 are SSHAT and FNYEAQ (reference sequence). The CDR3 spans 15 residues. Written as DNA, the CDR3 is TGTGCTAGCAGCTTAGGGACAGGGTATGCAAATACGCAGTATTTT. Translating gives CASSLGTGYANTQYF.

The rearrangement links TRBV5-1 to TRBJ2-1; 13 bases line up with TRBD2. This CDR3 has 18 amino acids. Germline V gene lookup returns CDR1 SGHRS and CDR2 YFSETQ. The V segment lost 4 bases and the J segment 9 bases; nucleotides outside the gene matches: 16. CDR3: CASSILPTSGGTPFEQFF. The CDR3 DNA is TGCGCCAGCAGCATACTCCCGACTAGCGGGGGGACTCCTTTTGAGCAGTTCTTC.

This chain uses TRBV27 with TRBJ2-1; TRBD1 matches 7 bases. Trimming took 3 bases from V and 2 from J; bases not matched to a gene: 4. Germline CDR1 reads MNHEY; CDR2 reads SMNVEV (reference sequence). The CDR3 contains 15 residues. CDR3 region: CASSFDQGAYNEQFF. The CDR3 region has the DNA TGTGCCAGCAGTTTCGATCAGGGGGCCTACAATGAGCAGTTCTTC.

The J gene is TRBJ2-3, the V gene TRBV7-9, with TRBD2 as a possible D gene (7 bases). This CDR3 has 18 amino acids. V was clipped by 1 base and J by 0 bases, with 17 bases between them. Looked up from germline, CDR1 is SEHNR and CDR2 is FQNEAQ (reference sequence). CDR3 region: CASSLGGRAGPSTDTQYF. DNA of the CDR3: TGTGCCAGCAGCTTAGGGGGGCGAGCGGGACCTAGCACAGATACGCAGTATTTT.

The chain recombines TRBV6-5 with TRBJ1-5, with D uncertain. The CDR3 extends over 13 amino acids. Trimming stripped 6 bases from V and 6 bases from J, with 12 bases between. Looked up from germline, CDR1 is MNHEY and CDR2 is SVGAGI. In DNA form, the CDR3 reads TGTGCCAGCAGGGGCCCCCCCTCTCAGCCCCAGCATTTT. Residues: CASRGPPSQPQHF.

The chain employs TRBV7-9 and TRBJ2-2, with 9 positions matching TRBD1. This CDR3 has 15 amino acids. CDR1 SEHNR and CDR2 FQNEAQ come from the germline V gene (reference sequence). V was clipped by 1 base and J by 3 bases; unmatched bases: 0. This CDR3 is CASSLGQGDTGELFF. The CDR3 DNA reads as TGTGCCAGCAGCTTAGGACAGGGGGACACCGGGGAGCTGTTTTTT. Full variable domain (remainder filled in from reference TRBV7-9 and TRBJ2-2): DTGVSQNPRHKITKRGQNVTFRCDPISEHNRLYWYRQTLGQGPEFLTYFQNEAQLEKSRLLSDRFSAERPKGSFSTLEIQRTEQGDSAMYLCASSLGQGDTGELFFGEGSRLTVL.

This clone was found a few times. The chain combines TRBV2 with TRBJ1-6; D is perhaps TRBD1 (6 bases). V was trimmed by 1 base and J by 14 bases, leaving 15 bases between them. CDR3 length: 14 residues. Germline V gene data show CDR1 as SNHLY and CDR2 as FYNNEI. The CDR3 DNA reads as TGTGCCAGCAGTGAAGAAGGGGGTTTTGGGGCCCTCCACTTT. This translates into CASSEEGGFGALHF.

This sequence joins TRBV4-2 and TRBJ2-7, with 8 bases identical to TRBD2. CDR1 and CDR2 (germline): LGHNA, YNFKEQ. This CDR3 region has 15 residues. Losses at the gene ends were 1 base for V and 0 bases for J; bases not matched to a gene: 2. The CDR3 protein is CASSQASGSSYEQYF. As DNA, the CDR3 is TGTGCCAGCAGCCAAGCAAGCGGGAGCTCCTACGAGCAGTACTTC.

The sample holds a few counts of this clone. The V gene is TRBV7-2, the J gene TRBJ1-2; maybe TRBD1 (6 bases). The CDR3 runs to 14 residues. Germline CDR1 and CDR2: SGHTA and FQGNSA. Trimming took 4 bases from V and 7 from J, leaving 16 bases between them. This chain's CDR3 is CASSSYTGIAGYTF. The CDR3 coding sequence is TGTGCCAGCAGCTCGTATACAGGGATAGCTGGCTACACCTTC.

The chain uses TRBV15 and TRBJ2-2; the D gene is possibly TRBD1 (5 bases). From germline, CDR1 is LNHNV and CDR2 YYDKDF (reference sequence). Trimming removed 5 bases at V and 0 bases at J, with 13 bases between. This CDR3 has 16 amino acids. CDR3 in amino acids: CATSGWGDSNTGELFF. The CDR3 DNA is TGTGCCACCAGCGGATGGGGCGACTCGAACACCGGGGAGCTGTTTTTT.

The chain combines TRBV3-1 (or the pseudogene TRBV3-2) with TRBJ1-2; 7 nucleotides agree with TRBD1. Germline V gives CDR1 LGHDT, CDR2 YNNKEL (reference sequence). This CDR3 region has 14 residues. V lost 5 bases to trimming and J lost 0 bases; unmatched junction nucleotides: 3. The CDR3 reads CASSGGTANYGYTF. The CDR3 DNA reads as TGTGCCAGCAGCGGAGGGACAGCTAACTATGGCTACACCTTC.

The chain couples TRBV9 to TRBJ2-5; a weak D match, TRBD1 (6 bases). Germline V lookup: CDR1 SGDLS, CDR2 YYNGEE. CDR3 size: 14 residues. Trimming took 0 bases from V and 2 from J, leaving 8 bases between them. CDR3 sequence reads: CASSVEGVQETQYF. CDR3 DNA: TGTGCCAGCAGCGTAGAGGGGGTACAAGAGACCCAGTACTTC.

CDR3 residues: CASNPSRDRGLYGYTF. The CDR3 nucleotides are TGTGCCAGTAACCCGAGCCGGGACAGGGGCCTCTATGGCTACACCTTC. The chain uses TRBV19 and TRBJ1-2; 10 bases fit TRBD1. Per germline, CDR1 LNHDA and CDR2 SQIVND (reference sequence). Germline trimming cut 7 bases from V and 4 bases from J; bases unmatched to any gene: 12. The CDR3 runs 16 residues. Complete variable domain (other parts from reference TRBV19 and TRBJ1-2): DGGITQSPKYLFRKEGQNVTLSCEQNLNHDAMYWYRQDPGQGLRLIYYSQIVNDFQKGDIAEGYSVSREKKESFPLTVTSAQKNPTAFYLCASNPSRDRGLYGYTFGSGTRLTVV.

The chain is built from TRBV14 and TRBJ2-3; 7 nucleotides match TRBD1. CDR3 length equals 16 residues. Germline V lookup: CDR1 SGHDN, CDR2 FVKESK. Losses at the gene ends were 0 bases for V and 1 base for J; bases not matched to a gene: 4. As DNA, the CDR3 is TGTGCCAGCAGCCAAGATCAGGGGGTGGGCACAGATACGCAGTATTTT. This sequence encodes CASSQDQGVGTDTQYF.

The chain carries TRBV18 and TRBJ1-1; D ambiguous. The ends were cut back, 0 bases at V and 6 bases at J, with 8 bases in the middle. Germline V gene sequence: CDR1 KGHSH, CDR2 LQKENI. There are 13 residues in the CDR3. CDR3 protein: CASSPPSVSEAFF. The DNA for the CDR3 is TGTGCCAGCTCACCACCTAGTGTGTCTGAAGCTTTCTTT.

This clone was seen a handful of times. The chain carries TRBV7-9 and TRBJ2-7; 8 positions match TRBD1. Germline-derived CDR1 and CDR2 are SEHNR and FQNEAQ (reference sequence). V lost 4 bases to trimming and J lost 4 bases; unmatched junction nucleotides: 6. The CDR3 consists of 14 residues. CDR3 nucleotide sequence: TGTGCCAGCAGCTCACAGGGGGTCGGTTACGAGCAGTACTTC. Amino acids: CASSSQGVGYEQYF.

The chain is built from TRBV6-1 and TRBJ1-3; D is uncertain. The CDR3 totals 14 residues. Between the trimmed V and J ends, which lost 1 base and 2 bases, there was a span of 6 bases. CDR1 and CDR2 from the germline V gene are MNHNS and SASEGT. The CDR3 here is CASSEVQTGNTIYF. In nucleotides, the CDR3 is TGTGCCAGCAGTGAAGTGCAGACTGGAAACACCATATATTTT.

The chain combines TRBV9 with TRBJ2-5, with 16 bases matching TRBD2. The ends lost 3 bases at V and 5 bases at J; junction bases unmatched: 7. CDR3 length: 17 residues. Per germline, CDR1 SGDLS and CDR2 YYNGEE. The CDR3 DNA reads TGTGCCAGCAGCGAAGGGACTAGCGGGGGGGCAGGGGAGACCCAGTACTTC. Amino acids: CASSEGTSGGAGETQYF. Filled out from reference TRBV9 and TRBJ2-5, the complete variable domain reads DSGVTQTPKHLITATGQRVTLRCSPRSGDLSVYWYQQSLDQGLQFLIQYYNGEERAKGNILERFSAQQFPDLHSELNLSSLELGDSALYFCASSEGTSGGAGETQYFGPGTRLLVL.

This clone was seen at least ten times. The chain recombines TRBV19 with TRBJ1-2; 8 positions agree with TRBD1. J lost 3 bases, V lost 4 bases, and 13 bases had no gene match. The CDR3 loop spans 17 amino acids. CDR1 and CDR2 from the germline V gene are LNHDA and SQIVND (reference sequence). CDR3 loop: CASSTTRTGPADYGYTF. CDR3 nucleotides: TGTGCCAGTAGTACCACAAGGACAGGGCCAGCAGACTATGGCTACACCTTC.

The CDR3 nucleotides are TGTGCCAGCAGTTGGCCGGGAAGCTCTGGAAACACCATATATTTT. Its translation: CASSWPGSSGNTIYF. The V and J genes are TRBV11-2 and TRBJ1-3; D gene ambiguous. The V gene's germline CDR1 is SGHAT and CDR2 FQNNGV. The V gene lost 6 bases and the J gene lost 0 bases, with 12 bases spanning the gap. CDR3 size: 15 residues.

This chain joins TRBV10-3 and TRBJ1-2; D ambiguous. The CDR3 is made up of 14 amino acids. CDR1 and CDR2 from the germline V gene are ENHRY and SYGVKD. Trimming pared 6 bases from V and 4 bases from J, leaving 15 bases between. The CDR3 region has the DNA TGTGCCATCAGCCCGGGAGAAAGGCTCTATGGCTACACCTTC. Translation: CAISPGERLYGYTF.

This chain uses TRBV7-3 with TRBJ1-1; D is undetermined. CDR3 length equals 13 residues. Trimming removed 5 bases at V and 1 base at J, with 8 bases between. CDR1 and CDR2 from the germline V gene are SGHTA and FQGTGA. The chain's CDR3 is CASSPQKNTEAFF. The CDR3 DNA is TGTGCCAGCAGCCCCCAAAAGAACACTGAAGCTTTCTTT.

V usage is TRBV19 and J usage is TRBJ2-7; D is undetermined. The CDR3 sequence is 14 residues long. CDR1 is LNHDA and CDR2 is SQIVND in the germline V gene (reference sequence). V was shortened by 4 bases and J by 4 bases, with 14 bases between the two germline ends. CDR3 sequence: CASSTSGEGYEQYF. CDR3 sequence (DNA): TGTGCCAGTAGTACGTCAGGCGAAGGTTACGAGCAGTACTTC.

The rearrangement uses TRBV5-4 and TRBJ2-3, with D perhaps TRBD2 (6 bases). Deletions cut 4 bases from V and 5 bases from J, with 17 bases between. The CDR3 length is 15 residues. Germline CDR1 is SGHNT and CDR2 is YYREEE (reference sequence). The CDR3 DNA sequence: TGTGCCAGCAGCCCAGAAAGAGGGACTCAAGATACGCAGTATTTT. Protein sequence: CASSPERGTQDTQYF.

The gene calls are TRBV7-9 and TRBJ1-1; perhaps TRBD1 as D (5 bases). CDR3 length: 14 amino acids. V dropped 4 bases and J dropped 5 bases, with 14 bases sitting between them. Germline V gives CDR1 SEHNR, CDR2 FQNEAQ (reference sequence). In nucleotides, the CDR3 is TGTGCCAGCAGCTACGAAGGGGTCGGTACTGAAGCTTTCTTT. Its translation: CASSYEGVGTEAFF.